This T cell receptor (beta chain) was documented in a study of T cells in Graves' hyperthyroidism and ophthalmopathy. About the research overall: Peripheral blood samples were taken at initial diagnosis, prior to any treatment.

Study-level findings and limits: Ophthalmopathy was told apart from stable hyperthyroidism by a 13 V-J model. Also found in blood were most expanded thyroid clonotypes above 0.001.

TCR beta CDR3 sequences were amplified from RNA transcripts. HTBI primers were used for first-round RT-PCR of the TCR CDR3. MiXCR was run by TCRdb on the multiplex PCR reads, yielding one entry per CDR3 protein. Among 750,000 to 950,000 distinct CDR3 sequences listed, 35% to 45% were seen once. This clonotype was counted only a few times. Antigen: not known. Germline V gene sequence: CDR1 SGHVS, CDR2 FQNEAQ. Trimming left V 0 bases short and J 6 bases short, with 14 bases between. The CDR3 runs to 15 residues. V is TRBV7-8 and J is TRBJ1-1; D call uncertain. The sequence was collected from a man between 18 and 29 years old with Graves' hyperthyroidism. Sequencing input: blood. In DNA form, the CDR3 reads TGTGCCAGCAGCTTAGCGCATAGCGGAAACGCTGAAGCTTTCTTT. Translation gives CASSLAHSGNAEAFF. The full variable domain, with the rest looked up from reference TRBV7-8 and TRBJ1-1, is GAGVSQSPRYKVAKRGQDVALRCDPISGHVSLFWYQQALGQGPEFLTYFQNEAQLDKSGLPSDRFFAERPEGSVSTLKIQRTQQEDSAVYLCASSLAHSGNAEAFFGQGTRLTVV.